This TCR beta chain was sequenced during a study of blood T cell repertoires in COVID-19. As for the study in general: From T cells, B-cell-depleted T cells, or PBMCs came the material, which was cDNA or gDNA.

With 0 bases removed from V and 4 bases from J, the gap between germline ends came to 7 bases. This CDR3 spans 14 amino acids. CDR1 and CDR2 from the germline V gene are MNHEY and SVGAGI. As handled by the study authors: Estimation of nucleated cell counts was performed using reference gene primer amplification. Produced via immunoSEQ multiplex PCR; TCRdb's table is partial and in-frame only. Clonal size and the V and J genes are those of that table, whereas D and trimming came from the DNA. The data show about 390,000 clones, about 89% seen once. The TCR sequence derives from a woman aged 60-75 years with COVID-19, enrolled during active disease. Specimen: peripheral blood. The genes are TRBV6-5 and TRBJ2-1; D gene unclear. The DNA of the CDR3 is TGTGCCAGCAGTTACTCCCTACTATACAATGAGCAGTTCTTC. Its translation is CASSYSLLYNEQFF.